This T cell receptor beta chain is drawn from a study of T cell repertoires in cytomegalovirus infection. Study-wide background: Public TCR beta signature analysis indicated the presence of both CMV infection and matching HLA type.

In TCRdb, the reads were re-called with MiXCR into one record per CDR3 protein. This sample has roughly 760,000 distinct CDR3 sequences, with approximately 34% found just once. Notes on the study in general: The study found HLA-C-restricted CMV-specific TCR beta clonotypes dominating the ex vivo response. Summed frequency of public TCR beta families distinguished CMV carriers with the relevant HLA.

Details on this clonotype: What it recognizes is unknown.

The V end was cut by 6 bases, the J end by 5 bases, with 19 bases between. This CDR3 is 16 amino acids long. Germline lookup yields CDR1 MNHEY and CDR2 SMNVEV (reference sequence). Sequences were obtained from PBMCs. This sequence was found in a human donor in good health (CMV status not recorded). Some clones in this sample may be carry-over from other donors' samples. This chain uses TRBV27 with TRBJ2-2; D may be TRBD2 (6 bases). CDR3 DNA: TGTGCCAGCAGCAATTCGGGACTCCGAACAACCGGGGAGCTGTTTTTT. Protein sequence: CASSNSGLRTTGELFF.